This is a list of T cell receptor beta chains from one sample in a study of blood T cell repertoires in COVID-19. Sequenced by immunoSEQ multiplex PCR; TCRdb stores in-frame clones only, minus some. The profile shows roughly 240,000 clones, approximately 87% of them singletons. The sample consisted of peripheral blood. The source is a man between 60 and 75 years old who had recovered from COVID-19. Each CDR3 is given with its conserved first and last residue. Each record gives: CDR3 protein, CDR3 DNA, V gene, clone size, D gene, J gene. A D gene is named only where the DNA matches it firmly. Rows give clone size only sometimes, using once, few, many, or a class for an expanded clone.

CDR3 protein: CAWSVPTSRQVAGMNVNIQYF
CDR3 DNA: TGTGCCTGGAGTGTACCCACTTCGAGACAGGTAGCCGGGATGAACGTAAACATTCAGTACTTC
V gene: TRBV30
clone size: few
D gene: -
J gene: TRBJ2-4

CDR3 protein: CASSLDTASNRANTGELFF
CDR3 DNA: TGTGCCAGCAGCTTGGATACTGCCTCTAATCGGGCGAACACCGGGGAGCTGTTTTTT
V gene: TRBV5-4
clone size: -
D gene: -
J gene: TRBJ2-2

CDR3 protein: CASSSGTGVLGYTF
CDR3 DNA: TGTGCCAGCAGCTCCGGGACAGGGGTTCTTGGCTACACCTTC
V gene: TRBV5-6
clone size: -
D gene: TRBD1
J gene: TRBJ1-2

CDR3 protein: CASSSSGLNTEAFF
CDR3 DNA: TGTGCCAGCTCATCTTCGGGGTTGAACACTGAAGCTTTCTTT
V gene: TRBV18
clone size: -
D gene: -
J gene: TRBJ1-1

CDR3 protein: CASSQDLLQAEAFF
CDR3 DNA: TGTGCCAGCAGCCAAGATCTTTTGCAGGCTGAAGCTTTCTTT
V gene: TRBV14
clone size: -
D gene: -
J gene: TRBJ1-1

CDR3 protein: CAIRGQGGDQPQHF
CDR3 DNA: TGTGCCATCAGAGGGCAGGGAGGTGATCAGCCCCAGCATTTT
V gene: TRBV10-3
clone size: -
D gene: -
J gene: TRBJ1-5

CDR3 protein: CASSEGNGYTF
CDR3 DNA: TGTGCCAGCAGCGAGGGAAATGGCTACACCTTC
V gene: TRBV5-8
clone size: -
D gene: -
J gene: TRBJ1-2

CDR3 protein: CASSAQKGSFQPQHF
CDR3 DNA: TGTGCCAGCTCCGCGCAGAAGGGGTCCTTTCAGCCCCAGCATTTT
V gene: TRBV18
clone size: -
D gene: -
J gene: TRBJ1-5

CDR3 protein: CASSLSFGGRNEKLFF
CDR3 DNA: TGTGCCAGCAGTTTATCGTTCGGGGGGCGTAATGAAAAACTGTTTTTT
V gene: TRBV27
clone size: -
D gene: -
J gene: TRBJ1-4

CDR3 protein: CASSSRDPPGTAGDTQYF
CDR3 DNA: TGTGCCAGCAGCTCACGGGATCCTCCGGGGACAGCGGGCGATACGCAGTATTTT
V gene: TRBV7-9
clone size: many
D gene: -
J gene: TRBJ2-3

CDR3 protein: CASSFTGGNTEAFF
CDR3 DNA: TGTGCCAGCAGCTTTACAGGGGGGAACACTGAAGCTTTCTTT
V gene: TRBV7-9
clone size: -
D gene: TRBD1
J gene: TRBJ1-1

CDR3 protein: CASTRDRNTEAFF
CDR3 DNA: TGTGCCAGTACCAGGGACAGGAACACTGAAGCTTTCTTT
V gene: TRBV19
clone size: few
D gene: TRBD1
J gene: TRBJ1-1

CDR3 protein: CASSSPGQGITGELFF
CDR3 DNA: TGTGCCAGCAGTTCTCCGGGACAGGGGATCACCGGGGAGCTGTTTTTT
V gene: TRBV6-6
clone size: -
D gene: TRBD1
J gene: TRBJ2-2

CDR3 protein: CASSVAGTGEAFF
CDR3 DNA: TGTGCCAGCAGCGTAGCGGGGACAGGAGAAGCTTTCTTT
V gene: TRBV9
clone size: many
D gene: TRBD1
J gene: TRBJ1-1

CDR3 protein: CASSVQGRGDTIYF
CDR3 DNA: TGTGCCAGCAGCGTACAGGGGCGGGGAGACACCATATATTTT
V gene: TRBV5-4
clone size: -
D gene: TRBD1
J gene: TRBJ1-3

CDR3 protein: CAWIRVSAPGANVLTF
CDR3 DNA: TGTGCCTGGATCCGAGTGAGCGCCCCTGGGGCCAACGTCCTGACTTTC
V gene: TRBV30
clone size: -
D gene: -
J gene: TRBJ2-6

CDR3 protein: CASSPLGTGASHLTDTQYF
CDR3 DNA: TGTGCCAGCTCACCACTCGGGACAGGGGCCTCTCACTTGACAGATACGCAGTATTTT
V gene: TRBV18
clone size: -
D gene: TRBD1
J gene: TRBJ2-3

CDR3 protein: CASSLGGQQYF
CDR3 DNA: TGTGCCAGCAGCTTAGGGGGGCAGCAGTATTTT
V gene: TRBV11-2
clone size: -
D gene: -
J gene: TRBJ2-3

CDR3 protein: CASSPGLAEYNEQFF
CDR3 DNA: TGTGCCAGCAGCCCCGGACTAGCGGAGTACAATGAGCAGTTCTTC
V gene: TRBV11-2
clone size: -
D gene: TRBD2
J gene: TRBJ2-1

CDR3 protein: CASSYKGTGPATNEKLFF
CDR3 DNA: TGTGCCAGCAGCTATAAGGGGACAGGGCCTGCAACTAATGAAAAACTGTTTTTT
V gene: TRBV7-8
clone size: -
D gene: TRBD1
J gene: TRBJ1-4

CDR3 protein: CASSQRRGGTDTQYF
CDR3 DNA: TGTGCCAGCAGCCAACGGCGGGGGGGCACAGATACGCAGTATTTT
V gene: TRBV3-1/TRBV3-2
clone size: once
D gene: TRBD2
J gene: TRBJ2-3

CDR3 protein: CASSDGGVYSGNTIYF
CDR3 DNA: TGTGCCAGCAGTGACGGGGGGGTCTACTCTGGAAACACCATATATTTT
V gene: TRBV2
clone size: -
D gene: -
J gene: TRBJ1-3

CDR3 protein: CATSRPVPYTQYF
CDR3 DNA: TGTGCCACCAGTCGCCCGGTCCCCTATACGCAGTATTTT
V gene: TRBV24-1
clone size: -
D gene: -
J gene: TRBJ2-3

CDR3 protein: CSVGGQVTDTQYF
CDR3 DNA: TGCAGCGTGGGGGGACAGGTGACTGATACGCAGTATTTT
V gene: TRBV29-1
clone size: -
D gene: TRBD1
J gene: TRBJ2-3

CDR3 protein: CSASTSFGGPPSTDTQYF
CDR3 DNA: TGCAGTGCTAGTACCAGCTTCGGAGGGCCCCCTAGCACAGATACGCAGTATTTT
V gene: TRBV20-1
clone size: -
D gene: -
J gene: TRBJ2-3

CDR3 protein: CATSDYSSQGTGELFF
CDR3 DNA: TGTGCCACCAGTGATTATTCATCACAGGGGACCGGGGAGCTGTTTTTT
V gene: TRBV24-1
clone size: once
D gene: TRBD1
J gene: TRBJ2-2

CDR3 protein: CASSGGLYNSPLHF
CDR3 DNA: TGTGCCAGCAGCGGAGGACTCTATAATTCACCCCTCCACTTT
V gene: TRBV6-5
clone size: -
D gene: -
J gene: TRBJ1-6

CDR3 protein: CASTDTGELFF
CDR3 DNA: TGTGCCAGCACCGACACCGGGGAGCTGTTTTTT
V gene: TRBV2
clone size: -
D gene: -
J gene: TRBJ2-2

CDR3 protein: CASSPALAWNTGELFF
CDR3 DNA: TGCGCCAGCAGCCCCGCCCTAGCGTGGAACACCGGGGAGCTGTTTTTT
V gene: TRBV4-1
clone size: few
D gene: -
J gene: TRBJ2-2

CDR3 protein: CASSPTQNRGTQYF
CDR3 DNA: TGTGCCAGCAGCCCAACACAAAACCGGGGTACCCAGTACTTC
V gene: TRBV7-8
clone size: -
D gene: -
J gene: TRBJ2-5

CDR3 protein: CASSTPYSGRYNEQFF
CDR3 DNA: TGTGCCAGTAGTACCCCCTATAGCGGGAGGTACAATGAGCAGTTCTTC
V gene: TRBV19
clone size: -
D gene: TRBD2
J gene: TRBJ2-1

CDR3 protein: CASSLRAGAFF
CDR3 DNA: TGTGCCAGCAGCCTCAGGGCTGGCGCTTTCTTT
V gene: TRBV6-5
clone size: -
D gene: -
J gene: TRBJ1-1

CDR3 protein: CASSLGTGGQTQYF
CDR3 DNA: TGCGCCAGCAGCTTGGGTACAGGGGGGCAGACCCAGTACTTC
V gene: TRBV5-1
clone size: -
D gene: TRBD1
J gene: TRBJ2-5

CDR3 protein: CASSFVRGQYNSPLHF
CDR3 DNA: TGTGCCAGCAGTTTCGTTCGGGGACAGTATAATTCACCCCTCCACTTT
V gene: TRBV28
clone size: few
D gene: TRBD1
J gene: TRBJ1-6

CDR3 protein: CASSASGDTQYF
CDR3 DNA: TGTGCCAGCAGTGCATCAGGTGATACGCAGTATTTT
V gene: TRBV2
clone size: -
D gene: -
J gene: TRBJ2-3

CDR3 protein: CASRYRNWNTEAFF
CDR3 DNA: TGTGCCAGCAGGTACAGGAATTGGAACACTGAAGCTTTCTTT
V gene: TRBV28
clone size: -
D gene: -
J gene: TRBJ1-1

CDR3 protein: CASSPGQGNYGYTF
CDR3 DNA: TGTGCCAGCAGCCCGGGACAGGGCAACTATGGCTACACCTTC
V gene: TRBV7-3
clone size: -
D gene: TRBD1
J gene: TRBJ1-2

CDR3 protein: CASSLTSGGPYNEQFF
CDR3 DNA: TGCGCCAGCAGCTTGACTAGCGGGGGCCCCTACAATGAGCAGTTCTTC
V gene: TRBV5-1
clone size: -
D gene: TRBD2
J gene: TRBJ2-1

CDR3 protein: CASSPGTNNYEQYF
CDR3 DNA: TGTGCCAGCAGTCCCGGGACTAACAACTACGAGCAGTACTTC
V gene: TRBV6-5
clone size: -
D gene: TRBD2
J gene: TRBJ2-7

CDR3 protein: CASSYQTAATNEKLFF
CDR3 DNA: TGTGCCAGCAGTTATCAGACAGCCGCAACTAATGAAAAACTGTTTTTT
V gene: TRBV6-5
clone size: -
D gene: -
J gene: TRBJ1-4

CDR3 protein: CASSPQGAGASREQFF
CDR3 DNA: TGTGCCAGCAGTCCCCAAGGGGCGGGGGCGAGCCGGGAGCAGTTCTTC
V gene: TRBV2
clone size: once
D gene: -
J gene: TRBJ2-1

CDR3 protein: CASSRTGSGELFF
CDR3 DNA: TGCGCCAGCAGCCGAACAGGTAGTGGGGAGCTGTTTTTT
V gene: TRBV5-1
clone size: once
D gene: -
J gene: TRBJ2-2

CDR3 protein: CASSVGSGIHNEQFF
CDR3 DNA: TGTGCCAGCAGCGTTGGTAGCGGGATACACAATGAGCAGTTCTTC
V gene: TRBV11-3
clone size: few
D gene: TRBD2
J gene: TRBJ2-1

CDR3 protein: CASSKTGGYEQYF
CDR3 DNA: TGTGCCAGCAGCAAGACGGGGGGCTACGAGCAGTACTTC
V gene: TRBV5-8
clone size: -
D gene: TRBD2
J gene: TRBJ2-7

CDR3 protein: CASSYRTSGGIPETQYF
CDR3 DNA: TGTGCCAGCAGCTATCGGACTAGCGGGGGGATACCAGAGACCCAGTACTTC
V gene: TRBV7-2
clone size: -
D gene: TRBD2
J gene: TRBJ2-5

CDR3 protein: CASSSPTGTGYTF
CDR3 DNA: TGTGCCAGCAGCTCCCCGACAGGGACGGGCTACACCTTC
V gene: TRBV5-5
clone size: -
D gene: TRBD1
J gene: TRBJ1-2

CDR3 protein: CASSLRGRGSIYEQYF
CDR3 DNA: TGTGCCAGCAGTTTACGGGGCAGGGGTTCTATTTACGAGCAGTACTTC
V gene: TRBV27
clone size: -
D gene: -
J gene: TRBJ2-7

CDR3 protein: CASSQDLVGVVGNYEQYF
CDR3 DNA: TGTGCCAGCAGCCAAGATCTTGTCGGGGTCGTGGGGAACTACGAGCAGTACTTC
V gene: TRBV4-2
clone size: once
D gene: -
J gene: TRBJ2-7

CDR3 protein: CASSPGTGTSGYTF
CDR3 DNA: TGTGCCAGCAGTCCGGGGACAGGCACGAGTGGCTACACCTTC
V gene: TRBV27
clone size: -
D gene: TRBD1
J gene: TRBJ1-2

CDR3 protein: CASSLGAGSGANVLTF
CDR3 DNA: TGTGCCAGCAGCTTAGGAGCGGGATCTGGGGCCAACGTCCTGACTTTC
V gene: TRBV7-9
clone size: -
D gene: TRBD2
J gene: TRBJ2-6

CDR3 protein: CASSPRWTRGNEQFF
CDR3 DNA: TGTGCCAGCAGTCCAAGGTGGACTAGAGGCAATGAGCAGTTCTTC
V gene: TRBV27
clone size: once
D gene: TRBD2
J gene: TRBJ2-1

CDR3 protein: CASSKQITRNEQYF
CDR3 DNA: TGTGCCAGCTCAAAACAAATAACGCGGAACGAGCAGTACTTC
V gene: TRBV18
clone size: once
D gene: -
J gene: TRBJ2-7

CDR3 protein: CASSPEVSADQPQHF
CDR3 DNA: TGTGCCAGCTCACCAGAAGTGAGCGCCGATCAGCCCCAGCATTTT
V gene: TRBV18
clone size: -
D gene: -
J gene: TRBJ1-5

CDR3 protein: CASSLVPSGGYNEQFF
CDR3 DNA: TGCGCCAGCAGCTTAGTGCCTAGCGGGGGTTACAATGAGCAGTTCTTC
V gene: TRBV5-1
clone size: -
D gene: TRBD2
J gene: TRBJ2-1

CDR3 protein: CASSPDSSYEQYF
CDR3 DNA: TGTGCCAGCTCACCAGACAGCTCCTACGAGCAGTACTTC
V gene: TRBV18
clone size: -
D gene: -
J gene: TRBJ2-7

CDR3 protein: CASSQGHEQFF
CDR3 DNA: TGCGCCAGCAGCCAGGGCCATGAGCAGTTCTTC
V gene: TRBV5-1
clone size: -
D gene: -
J gene: TRBJ2-1

CDR3 protein: CASRGRGGFSGNTIYF
CDR3 DNA: TGCGCCAGCAGGGGGAGGGGCGGTTTCTCTGGAAACACCATATATTTT
V gene: TRBV5-1
clone size: few
D gene: -
J gene: TRBJ1-3